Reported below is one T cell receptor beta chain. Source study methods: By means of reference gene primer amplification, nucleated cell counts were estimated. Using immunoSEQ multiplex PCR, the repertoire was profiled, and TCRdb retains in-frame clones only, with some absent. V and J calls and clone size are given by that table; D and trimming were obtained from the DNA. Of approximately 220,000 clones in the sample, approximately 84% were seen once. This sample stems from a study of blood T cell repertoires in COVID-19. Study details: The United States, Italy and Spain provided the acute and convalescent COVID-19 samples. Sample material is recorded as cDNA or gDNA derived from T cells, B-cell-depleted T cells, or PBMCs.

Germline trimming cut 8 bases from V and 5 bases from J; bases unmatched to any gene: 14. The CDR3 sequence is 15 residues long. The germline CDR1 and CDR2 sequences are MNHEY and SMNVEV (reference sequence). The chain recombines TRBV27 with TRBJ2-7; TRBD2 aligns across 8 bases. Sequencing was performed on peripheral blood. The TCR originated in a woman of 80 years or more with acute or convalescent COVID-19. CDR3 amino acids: CASGLSGSPGDEQYF. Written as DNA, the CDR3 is TGTGCCAGCGGCCTGAGCGGGAGTCCTGGGGACGAGCAGTACTTC.